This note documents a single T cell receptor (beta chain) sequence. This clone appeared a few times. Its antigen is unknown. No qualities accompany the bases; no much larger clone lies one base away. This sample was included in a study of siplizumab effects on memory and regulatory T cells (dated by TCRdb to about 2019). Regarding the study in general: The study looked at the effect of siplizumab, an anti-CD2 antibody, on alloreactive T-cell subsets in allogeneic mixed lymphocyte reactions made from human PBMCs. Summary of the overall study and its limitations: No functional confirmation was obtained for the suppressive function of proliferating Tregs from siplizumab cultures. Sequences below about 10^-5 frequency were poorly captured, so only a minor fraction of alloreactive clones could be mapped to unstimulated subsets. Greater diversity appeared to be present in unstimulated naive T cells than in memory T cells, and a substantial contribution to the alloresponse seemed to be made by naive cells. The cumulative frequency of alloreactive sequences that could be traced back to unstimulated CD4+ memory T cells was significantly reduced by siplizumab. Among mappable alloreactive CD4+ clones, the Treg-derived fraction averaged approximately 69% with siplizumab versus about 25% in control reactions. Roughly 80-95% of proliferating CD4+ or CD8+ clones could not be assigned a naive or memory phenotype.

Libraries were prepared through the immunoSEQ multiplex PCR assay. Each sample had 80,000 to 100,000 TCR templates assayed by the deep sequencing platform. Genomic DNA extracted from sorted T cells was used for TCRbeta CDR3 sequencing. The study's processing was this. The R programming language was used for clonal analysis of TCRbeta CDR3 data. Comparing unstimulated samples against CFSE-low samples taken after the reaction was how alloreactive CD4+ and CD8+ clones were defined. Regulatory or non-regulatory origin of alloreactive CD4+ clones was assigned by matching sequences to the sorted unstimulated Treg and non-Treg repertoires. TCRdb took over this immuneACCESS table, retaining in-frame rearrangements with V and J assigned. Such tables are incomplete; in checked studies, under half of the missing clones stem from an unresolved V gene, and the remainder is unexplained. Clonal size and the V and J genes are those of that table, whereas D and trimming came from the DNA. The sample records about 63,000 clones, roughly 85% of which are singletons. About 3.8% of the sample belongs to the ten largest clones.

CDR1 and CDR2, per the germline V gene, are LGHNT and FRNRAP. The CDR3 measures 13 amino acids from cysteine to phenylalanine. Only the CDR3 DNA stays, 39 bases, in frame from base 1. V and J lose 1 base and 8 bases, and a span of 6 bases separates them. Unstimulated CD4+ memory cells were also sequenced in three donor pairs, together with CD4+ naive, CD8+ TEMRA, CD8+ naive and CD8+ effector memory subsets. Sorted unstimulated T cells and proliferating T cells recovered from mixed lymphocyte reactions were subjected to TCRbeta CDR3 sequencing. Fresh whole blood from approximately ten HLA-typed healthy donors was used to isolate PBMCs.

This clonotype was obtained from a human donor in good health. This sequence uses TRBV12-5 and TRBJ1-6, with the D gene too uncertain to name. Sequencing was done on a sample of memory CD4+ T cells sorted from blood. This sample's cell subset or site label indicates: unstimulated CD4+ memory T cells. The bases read TGTGCTAGTGGTTTGGGGTGGTATTCACCCCTCCACTTT. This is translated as CASGLGWYSPLHF.